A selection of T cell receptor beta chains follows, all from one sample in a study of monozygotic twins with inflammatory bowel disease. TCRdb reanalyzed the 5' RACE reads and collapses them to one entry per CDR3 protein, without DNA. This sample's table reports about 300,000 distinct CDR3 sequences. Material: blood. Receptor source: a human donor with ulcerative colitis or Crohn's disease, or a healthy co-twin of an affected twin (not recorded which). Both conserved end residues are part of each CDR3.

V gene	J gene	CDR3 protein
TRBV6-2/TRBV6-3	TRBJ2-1	CASSYTTGKPGTSGRDEQFF
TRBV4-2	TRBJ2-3	CASSQGINLDTQYF
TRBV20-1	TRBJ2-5	CSAGGRKYQETQYF
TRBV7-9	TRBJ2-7	CASSLGLRTVSEQYF
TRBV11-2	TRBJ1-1	CASSAYIGAGFQSVNTEAFF
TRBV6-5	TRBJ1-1	CASSYSFNLNTEAFF
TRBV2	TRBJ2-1	CASSEGRLNEQFF
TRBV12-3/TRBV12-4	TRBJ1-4	CASSLFTGKGEKLFF
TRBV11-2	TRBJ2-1	CASSHQKGTSGYNEQFF
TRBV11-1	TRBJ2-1	CASSRRGEAYNEQFF
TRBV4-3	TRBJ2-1	CASSQTKRGGEQFF
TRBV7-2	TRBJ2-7	CASSLPLAGGPYEQYF
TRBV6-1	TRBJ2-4	CASSPFGSGVAKNIQYF
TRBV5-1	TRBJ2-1	CASSDYPGLHNEQFF
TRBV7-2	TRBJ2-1	CASTHQQLAVSYNEQFF
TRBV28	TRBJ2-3	CASSFGQGPPTDTQYF
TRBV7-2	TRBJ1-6	CASSPGGMSYNSPLHF
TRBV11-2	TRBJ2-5	CASSPGQGETQYF
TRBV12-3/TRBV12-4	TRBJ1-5	CASRGPGFQPQHF
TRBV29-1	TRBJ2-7	CSAASLGPLYEQYF
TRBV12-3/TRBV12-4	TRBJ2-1	CASSLGGKVNEQFF
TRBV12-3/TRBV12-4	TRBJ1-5	CASRLQGGNQPQHF
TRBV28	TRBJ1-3	CASSPTASSGNTIYF
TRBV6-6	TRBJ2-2	CASSPGGGYGELFF
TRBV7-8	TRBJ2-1	CASSVQQGAGEQFF
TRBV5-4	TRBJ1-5	CASSDRDRGQPQHF
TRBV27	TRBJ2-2	CASSYWGTNTGELFF
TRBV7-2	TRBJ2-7	CASSLGSWGSYEQYF
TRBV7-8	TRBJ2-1	CASTLLAGGRGNEQFF
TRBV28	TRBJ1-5	CASSSFRNQPQHF
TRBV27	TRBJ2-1	CASRPPGRNYNEQFF
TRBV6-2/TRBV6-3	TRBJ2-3	CASSYSPGWGYF
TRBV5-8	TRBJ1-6	CASSYQNPGYSPLHF
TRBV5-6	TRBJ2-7	CASSPGARDYLYEQYF
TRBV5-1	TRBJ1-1	CASSLALKGRGTEAFF
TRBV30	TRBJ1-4	CAWKGEAGGLFF
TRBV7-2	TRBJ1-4	CASSSDRAEKLFF
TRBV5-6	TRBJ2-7	CASSLDNGARGSPYF
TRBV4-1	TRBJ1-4	CASSQGWGQGHEKLFF